This TCR beta chain was recovered during a study of blood T cells in healthy people across ages. For the study at large: Template switching recovered approximately one barcoded beta molecule for every two T cells. Findings and caveats of the study: Roughly linear declines in TCR beta diversity per million T cells occurred with age.

Comment on this clonotype: Its antigen is unidentified.

For the second PCR, which ran for about 7 to 12 cycles, a sample-barcoded 5' primer and a J-beta primer mix were used. Template switching added a 12-random-nucleotide identifier to every cDNA molecule. A single record per CDR3 protein comes from TCRdb applying MiXCR to the 5' RACE reads. The sample consists of about 1.4 million distinct CDR3 sequences, approximately 63% of them appearing once. The CDR3 is 17 amino acids. With V trimmed by 2 bases and J by 4 bases, 10 bases remained unmatched. Looked up from germline, CDR1 is KGHDR and CDR2 is SFDVKD. Drawn from each donor were ten milliliters of peripheral blood.

The sequenced material came from blood. This chain joins TRBV24-1 and TRBJ2-5, with 9 bases that match TRBD2. This clonotype was obtained from a man aged 18 to 29 in good health. The CDR3 here is CATSDSISGGVGETQYF. CDR3 DNA sequence: TGTGCCACCAGTGATTCGATTAGCGGGGGAGTAGGAGAGACCCAGTACTTC.